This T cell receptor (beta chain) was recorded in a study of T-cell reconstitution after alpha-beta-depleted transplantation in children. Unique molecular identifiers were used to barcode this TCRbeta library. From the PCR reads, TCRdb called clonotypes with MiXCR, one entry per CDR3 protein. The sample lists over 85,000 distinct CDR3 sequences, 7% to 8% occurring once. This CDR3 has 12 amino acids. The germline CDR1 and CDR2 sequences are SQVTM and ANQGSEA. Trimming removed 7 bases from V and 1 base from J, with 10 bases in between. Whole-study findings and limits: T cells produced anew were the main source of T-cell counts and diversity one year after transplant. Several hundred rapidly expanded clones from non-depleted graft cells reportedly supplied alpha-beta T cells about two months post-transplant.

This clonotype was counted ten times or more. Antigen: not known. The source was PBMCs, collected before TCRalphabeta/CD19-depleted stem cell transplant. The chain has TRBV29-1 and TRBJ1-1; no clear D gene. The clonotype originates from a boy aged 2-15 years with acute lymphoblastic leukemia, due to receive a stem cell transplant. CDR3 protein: CSALDWNTEAFF. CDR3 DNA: TGCAGCGCACTCGACTGGAACACTGAAGCTTTCTTT.